The 14 T cell receptor beta chains below all came from one sample that was sequenced in a study of CD8 T cells in ankylosing spondylitis (dated by TCRdb to 2016 to 2017). Library preparation employed 5' RACE. The reads were generated on an Illumina HiSeq 2500. TCRdb cleaned the public reads at Q25 with fastp, built clones with MiXCR and kept in-frame beta chains. CDR3 protein sequences are deduplicated, and each keeps its most common genes and DNA. In this sample the table shows over 100,000 distinct CDR3 sequences, over 6.5% of which occur a single time. The ten largest make up approximately 12% of the sample. Sample: blood, either unsorted or a sorted T cell fraction (not recorded which). These receptors were collected from a male donor with ankylosing spondylitis or in good health (not recorded which).

This clonotype was observed many times. This sequence joins TRBV29-1 and TRBJ1-2; weak D call: TRBD1 (6 bases). CDR3 size: 11 residues. V lost 5 bases and J 4 bases, leaving 8 bases between the germline ends. Per the germline V gene, CDR1 is SQVTM and CDR2 is ANQGSEA. The CDR3 bases are TGCAGCGTTACAGGGAGCTATGGCTACACCTTC. As protein: CSVTGSYGYTF.

Only a few counts were recorded for this clonotype. One end of the junction varies from germline; a read error may be responsible. The V and J genes are TRBV15 and TRBJ2-1; D could derive from TRBD1 or TRBD2 (6 bases each). Germline V gene lookup returns CDR1 LNHNV and CDR2 YYDKDF (reference sequence). The CDR3 has 14 amino acids. CDR3 amino acids: CATSREGGHNKQFF. CDR3 sequence (DNA): TGTGCCACCAGCAGGGAGGGGGGTCACAATAAGCAGTTCTTC. Full variable domain (remainder filled in from reference TRBV15 and TRBJ2-1): DAMVIQNPRYQVTQFGKPVTLSCSQTLNHNVMYWYQQKSSQAPKLLFHYYDKDFNNEADTPDNFQSRRPNTSFCFLDIRSPGLGDTAMYLCATSREGGHNKQFFGPGTRLTVL.

This clonotype occurred many times. This rearrangement joins TRBV20-1 to TRBJ2-1; D perhaps matches TRBD1 (6 bases). CDR1 is DFQATT and CDR2 is SNEGSKA in the germline V gene (reference sequence). The CDR3 runs to 14 residues. Trimming pared 4 bases from V and 4 bases from J, leaving 14 bases between. Written as DNA, the CDR3 is TGCAGTGCTATTGACAGGCGGTCATACAATGAGCAGTTCTTC. The encoded protein is CSAIDRRSYNEQFF.

Ten or more counts support this clonotype. The chain combines TRBV6-2 or TRBV6-3 with TRBJ2-3, with 12 bases aligning to TRBD2. V dropped 10 bases and J dropped 3; count of bases not matched to a gene: 2. Germline CDR1 MNHEY, CDR2 SVGEGT. CDR3 length: 13 residues. Here the CDR3 reads CATGLAGTDTQYF. In DNA, the CDR3 is TGTGCCACCGGACTAGCGGGAACAGATACGCAGTATTTT.

This clonotype occurred many times. V and J are TRBV7-9 and TRBJ2-6; D is uncertain. Germline V gene data show CDR1 as SEHNR and CDR2 as FQNEAQ (reference sequence). The V gene lost 2 bases and the J gene lost 0 bases, with 5 bases spanning the gap. This CDR3 has 15 residues. CDR3 DNA sequence: TGTGCCAGCAGCTTATGGGGCTCTGGGGCCAACGTCCTGACTTTC. Its translation: CASSLWGSGANVLTF.

The V gene is TRBV4-2, the J gene TRBJ2-3, with D uncertain. The germline V gene encodes CDR1 LGHNA and CDR2 YNFKEQ. CDR3 size: 17 residues. V was shortened by 0 bases and J by 0 bases, with 13 bases between the two germline ends. DNA for the CDR3: TGTGCCAGCAGCCAAGATCACGGCTACCCGAGCACAGATACGCAGTATTTT. It encodes CASSQDHGYPSTDTQYF.

This clonotype has ten or more counts. This chain uses TRBV7-2 with TRBJ2-7; 7 bases align to TRBD1. The J segment lost 3 bases and the V segment lost 5 bases, leaving 7 bases of the junction unmatched. In germline, CDR1 is SGHTA, CDR2 FQGNSA. This CDR3 contains 14 residues. CDR3 in amino acids: CASSARQGLYEQYF. DNA for the CDR3: TGTGCCAGCAGCGCTCGACAGGGCCTCTACGAGCAGTACTTC.

Many counts were recorded for this clonotype. This sequence joins TRBV3-1 and TRBJ2-1; 8 bases align to TRBD2. The CDR3 loop spans 13 amino acids. Germline CDR1 is LGHDT and CDR2 is YNNKEL (reference sequence). V lost 1 base and J lost 16; bases outside the gene matches: 9. The CDR3 protein is CASSQVVSGGSFF. The CDR3, as DNA: TGTGCCAGCAGCCAAGTTGTCAGCGGGGGTTCCTTCTTC.

The chain combines TRBV12-3 or TRBV12-4 with TRBJ2-7; 7 positions agree with TRBD1. The J call may be in error: the DNA end matches TRBJ2-1 better. The CDR3 loop spans 15 amino acids. For the CDR3, the DNA is TGTGCCAGCAGTGGGGACAGAAAGACAGCCTACGAGCAGTTCTTC. This gives the protein CASSGDRKTAYEQFF.

This clonotype was picked up a small number of times. V gene TRBV7-9 combines with J gene TRBJ1-2, with TRBD1 identical over 7 bases. J lost 8 bases, V lost 7 bases, and 10 bases had no gene match. The CDR3 loop spans 13 amino acids. Germline CDR1 and CDR2: SEHNR and FQNEAQ (reference sequence). The CDR3, as DNA: TGTGCCAGCAACCGGCCACAGGGGATAGGCTACACCTTC. Translation: CASNRPQGIGYTF.

The table lists this clonotype with many counts. The rearrangement links TRBV28 to TRBJ2-7; 8 bases line up with TRBD1. Germline V lookup: CDR1 MDHEN, CDR2 SYDVKM. CDR3 length: 15 residues. After removal of 5 bases from V and 5 bases from J, the junction contained 11 bases not matched to a gene. The CDR3 loop is CASSLSPDRGHEQYF. Written as DNA, the CDR3 is TGTGCCAGCAGTCTATCACCCGACAGGGGACACGAGCAGTACTTC.

The chain has TRBV19 and TRBJ2-2; the D call may be TRBD1 or TRBD2 (6 bases each). Trimming pared 5 bases from V and 5 bases from J, leaving 15 bases between. CDR3 length: 15 residues. CDR1 is LNHDA, CDR2 SQIVND, per germline (reference sequence). In DNA form, the CDR3 reads TGTGCCAGTAGTCGAGGCCCGGGGGCGACCGGGGAGCTGTTTTTT. It codes for CASSRGPGATGELFF.

At least ten counts were recorded for this clonotype. V usage is TRBV2 and J usage is TRBJ2-7; a possible D gene is TRBD1 (5 bases). Germline CDR1 reads SNHLY; CDR2 reads FYNNEI. The CDR3 is 14 residues long. V lost 5 bases, J lost 3 bases, and 14 bases lay in between. In nucleotides, the CDR3 is TGTGCCAGCAGTAAAGACAGATACGGCTACGAGCAGTACTTC. Protein sequence: CASSKDRYGYEQYF.

This clonotype was seen at least ten times. This sequence joins TRBV10-2 and TRBJ2-3; no clear D gene. Germline V gene sequence: CDR1 WSHSY, CDR2 SAAADI. The CDR3 consists of 12 residues. V lost 0 bases and J 4 bases, leaving 2 bases between the germline ends. Here the CDR3 reads CASSESPDTQYF. In DNA, the CDR3 is TGCGCCAGCAGTGAGTCCCCAGATACGCAGTATTTT.